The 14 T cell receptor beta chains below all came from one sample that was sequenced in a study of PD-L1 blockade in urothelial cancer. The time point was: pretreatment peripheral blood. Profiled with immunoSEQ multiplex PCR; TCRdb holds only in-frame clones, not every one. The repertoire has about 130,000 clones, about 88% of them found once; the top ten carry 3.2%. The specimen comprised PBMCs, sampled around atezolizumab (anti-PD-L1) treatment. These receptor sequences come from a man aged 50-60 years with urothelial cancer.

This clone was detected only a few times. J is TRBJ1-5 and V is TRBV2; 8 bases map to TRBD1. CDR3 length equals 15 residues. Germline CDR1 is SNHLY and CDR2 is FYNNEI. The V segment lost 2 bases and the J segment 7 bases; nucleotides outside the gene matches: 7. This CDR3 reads CASSEFRTGNQPQHF. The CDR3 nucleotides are TGTGCCAGCAGTGAATTTAGGACAGGGAACCAGCCCCAGCATTTT.

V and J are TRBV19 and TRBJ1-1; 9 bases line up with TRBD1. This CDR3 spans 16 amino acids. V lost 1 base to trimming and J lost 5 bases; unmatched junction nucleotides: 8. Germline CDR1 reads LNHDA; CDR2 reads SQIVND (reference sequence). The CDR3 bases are TGTGCCAGTAGTATAGGGTCGGGACAGGGAAGGACTGAAGCTTTCTTT. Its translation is CASSIGSGQGRTEAFF.

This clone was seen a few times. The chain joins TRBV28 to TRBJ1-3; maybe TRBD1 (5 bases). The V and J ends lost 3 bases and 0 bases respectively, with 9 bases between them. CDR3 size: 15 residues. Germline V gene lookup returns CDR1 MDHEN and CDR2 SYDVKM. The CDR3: CASSFGGYSGNTIYF. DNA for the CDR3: TGTGCCAGCAGTTTTGGGGGGTACTCTGGAAACACCATATATTTT.

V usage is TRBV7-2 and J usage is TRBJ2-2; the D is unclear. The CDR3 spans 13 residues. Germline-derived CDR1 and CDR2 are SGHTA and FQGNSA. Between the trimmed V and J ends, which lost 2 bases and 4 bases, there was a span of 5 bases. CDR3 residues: CASSLSSTGELFF. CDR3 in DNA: TGTGCCAGCAGCTTATCGTCCACCGGGGAGCTGTTTTTT.

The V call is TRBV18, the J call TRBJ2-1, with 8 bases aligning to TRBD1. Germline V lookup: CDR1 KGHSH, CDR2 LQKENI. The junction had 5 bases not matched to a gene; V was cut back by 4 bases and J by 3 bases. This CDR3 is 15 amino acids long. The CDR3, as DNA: TGTGCCAGCTCACAGGGGACAGGCCACTACAATGAGCAGTTCTTC. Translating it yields CASSQGTGHYNEQFF.

In DNA, the CDR3 is TGTGCCAGCAGGCGACAGGGGGGGTACGAGCAGTACTTC. Amino acids: CASRRQGGYEQYF. This sequence joins TRBV11-1 and TRBJ2-7; TRBD1 aligns across 9 bases. CDR1 is SGHAT and CDR2 is FQDESV in the germline V gene (reference sequence). The CDR3 is made up of 13 amino acids. With V trimmed by 6 bases and J by 4 bases, 4 bases remained unmatched.

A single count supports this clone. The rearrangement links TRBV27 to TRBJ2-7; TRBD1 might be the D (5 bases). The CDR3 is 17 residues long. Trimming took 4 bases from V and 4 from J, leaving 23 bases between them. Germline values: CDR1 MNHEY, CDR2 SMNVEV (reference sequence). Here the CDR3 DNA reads TGTGCCAGCAGTTCTGGGGCCACAGTCGGCCAGACTTACGAGCAGTACTTC. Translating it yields CASSSGATVGQTYEQYF.

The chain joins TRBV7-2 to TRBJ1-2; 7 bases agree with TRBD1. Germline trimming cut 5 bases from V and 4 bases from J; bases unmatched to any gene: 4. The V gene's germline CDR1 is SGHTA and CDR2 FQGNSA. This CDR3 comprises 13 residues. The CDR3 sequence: CASSPGQTYGYTF. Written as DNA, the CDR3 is TGTGCCAGCAGCCCGGGACAGACCTATGGCTACACCTTC. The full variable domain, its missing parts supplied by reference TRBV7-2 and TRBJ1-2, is GAGVSQSPSNKVTEKGKDVELRCDPISGHTALYWYRQSLGQGLEFLIYFQGNSAPDKSGLPSDRFSAERTGGSVSTLTIQRTQQEDSAVYLCASSPGQTYGYTFGSGTRLTVV.

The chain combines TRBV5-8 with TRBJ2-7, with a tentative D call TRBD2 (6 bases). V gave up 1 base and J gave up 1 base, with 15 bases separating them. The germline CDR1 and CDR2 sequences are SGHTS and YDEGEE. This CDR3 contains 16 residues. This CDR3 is CASSLRTSGPSYEQYF. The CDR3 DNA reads TGTGCCAGCAGCTTGAGAACCAGCGGGCCTTCCTACGAGCAGTACTTC.

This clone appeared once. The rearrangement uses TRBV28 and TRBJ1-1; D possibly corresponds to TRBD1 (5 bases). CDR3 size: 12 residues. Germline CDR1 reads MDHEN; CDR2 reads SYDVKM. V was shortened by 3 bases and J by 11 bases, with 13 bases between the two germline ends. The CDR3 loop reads CASSFGGKGAFF. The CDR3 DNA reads TGTGCCAGCAGTTTTGGCGGAAAGGGGGCTTTCTTT.

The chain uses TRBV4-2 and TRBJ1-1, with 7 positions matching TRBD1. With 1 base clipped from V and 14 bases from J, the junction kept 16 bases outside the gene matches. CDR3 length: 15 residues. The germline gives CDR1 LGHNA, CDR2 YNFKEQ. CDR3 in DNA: TGTGCCAGCAGCCAAGGGCGACAGGGCACGGGAACACTCTTCTTT. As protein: CASSQGRQGTGTLFF.

The CDR3: CASSLANSNQPQHF. The CDR3 DNA sequence: TGTGCCAGCAGCTTGGCCAATAGCAATCAGCCCCAGCATTTT. V gene TRBV5-4 combines with J gene TRBJ1-5; D is unclear. The CDR3 length is 14 residues. Germline V gives CDR1 SGHNT, CDR2 YYREEE (reference sequence). The ends were cut back, 0 bases at V and 0 bases at J, with 4 bases in the middle. Supplemented by reference TRBV5-4 and TRBJ1-5, the full variable domain reads ETGVTQSPTHLIKTRGQQVTLRCSSQSGHNTVSWYQQALGQGPQFIFQYYREEENGRGNFPPRFSGLQFPNYSSELNVNALELDDSALYLCASSLANSNQPQHFGDGTRLSIL.

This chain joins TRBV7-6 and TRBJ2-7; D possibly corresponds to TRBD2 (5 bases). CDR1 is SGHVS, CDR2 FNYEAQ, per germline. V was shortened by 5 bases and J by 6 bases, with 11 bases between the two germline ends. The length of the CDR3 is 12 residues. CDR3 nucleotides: TGTGCCAGCAGCGACCGGAGCGGCGAGCAGTACTTC. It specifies CASSDRSGEQYF.

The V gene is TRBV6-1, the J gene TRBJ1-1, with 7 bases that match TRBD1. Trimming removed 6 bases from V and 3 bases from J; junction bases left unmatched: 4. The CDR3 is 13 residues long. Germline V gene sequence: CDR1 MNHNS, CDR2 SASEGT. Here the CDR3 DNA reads TGTGCCAGCAGCAACGACAGGGACACTGAAGCTTTCTTT. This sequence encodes CASSNDRDTEAFF.